These 32 T cell receptor beta chains came from one sample sequenced in a study of OX40 agonist ivuxolimab in advanced cancers. Clones were sequenced by immunoSEQ multiplex PCR, and TCRdb holds only the in-frame ones, with some missing. The table has about 68,000 clones, 75% to 85% seen once; the top ten hold around 1.7%. This specimen consisted of CD4+ or CD8+ T cells sorted from blood, obtained in a trial of the OX40 agonist ivuxolimab. The receptors derive from an adult with an advanced solid tumor such as melanoma, head and neck, liver or kidney cancer.

The genes are TRBV7-6 and TRBJ2-7; no clear D gene. CDR1 is SGHVS, CDR2 FNYEAQ, per germline. V shed 1 base and J shed 2 bases, with 15 bases lying between them. The CDR3 consists of 16 residues. CDR3 in amino acids: CASSLGPNPTAYEQYF. CDR3 coding DNA: TGTGCCAGCAGCTTAGGGCCTAACCCCACCGCCTACGAGCAGTACTTC.

A single count supports this clone. The J gene is TRBJ2-5, the V gene TRBV30; no firm D call. V was clipped by 0 bases and J by 5 bases, with 10 bases between them. This CDR3 has 13 amino acids. Germline V gives CDR1 GTSNPN, CDR2 SVGIG (reference sequence). CDR3 DNA sequence: TGTGCCTGGAGTGTGGGTGATCGGGAGACCCAGTACTTC. Residues: CAWSVGDRETQYF.

The chain joins TRBV19 to TRBJ2-2; D gene uncertain. The CDR3 runs 14 residues. Germline CDR1 reads LNHDA; CDR2 reads SQIVND (reference sequence). The V end was cut by 6 bases, the J end by 1 base, with 9 bases between. CDR3 loop: CASRTSGNTGELFF. DNA of the CDR3: TGTGCCAGTAGAACAAGTGGGAACACCGGGGAGCTGTTTTTT.

This rearrangement joins TRBV27 to TRBJ2-5; D is undetermined. CDR3 length equals 11 residues. V gave up 0 bases and J gave up 4 bases, with 0 bases separating them. CDR1 is MNHEY, CDR2 SMNVEV, per germline (reference sequence). CDR3 in amino acids: CASSLSETQYF. The DNA for the CDR3 is TGTGCCAGCAGTTTATCAGAGACCCAGTACTTC.

V is TRBV9 and J is TRBJ2-3, with 9 bases lining up with TRBD2. The CDR3 is made up of 15 amino acids. The trim removed 2 bases at V and 4 bases at J, leaving 5 bases unmatched. Germline loops: CDR1 SGDLS, CDR2 YYNGEE. In nucleotides, the CDR3 is TGTGCCAGCAGCGTGATTAGCGGGAGCGCAGATACGCAGTATTTT. Protein sequence: CASSVISGSADTQYF.

The V call is TRBV19, the J call TRBJ1-1, with TRBD1 matching over 7 bases. The CDR3 has 17 residues. J was trimmed by 1 base and V by 6 bases; bases with no gene match: 14. Germline-derived CDR1 and CDR2 are LNHDA and SQIVND (reference sequence). CDR3 amino acids: CASSDGARQGGNTEAFF. As DNA, the CDR3 is TGTGCCAGTAGCGACGGCGCCAGACAGGGAGGGAACACTGAAGCTTTCTTT. Looking up the rest from reference TRBV19 and TRBJ1-1 gives the full variable domain: DGGITQSPKYLFRKEGQNVTLSCEQNLNHDAMYWYRQDPGQGLRLIYYSQIVNDFQKGDIAEGYSVSREKKESFPLTVTSAQKNPTAFYLCASSDGARQGGNTEAFFGQGTRLTVV.

This chain connects TRBV14 to TRBJ2-5, with unresolved D. Germline lookup yields CDR1 SGHDN and CDR2 FVKESK. The CDR3 runs to 11 residues. V was cut by 5 bases and J by 5 bases, with 6 bases left in between. The CDR3 region is CASSAFETQYF. CDR3 in DNA: TGTGCCAGCAGCGCCTTTGAGACCCAGTACTTC.

The chain links TRBV7-2 to TRBJ2-3, with D possibly TRBD2 on 6 matching bases. This CDR3 has 15 amino acids. Germline V gene lookup returns CDR1 SGHTA and CDR2 FQGNSA. V lost 2 bases, J lost 5 bases, and 14 bases lay in between. CDR3 sequence: CASSLQASERDTQYF. The CDR3 DNA sequence: TGTGCCAGCAGCTTACAGGCTAGCGAGCGAGATACGCAGTATTTT.

The genes are TRBV5-6 and TRBJ2-3; D remains ambiguous. Looked up from germline, CDR1 is SGHDT and CDR2 is YYEEEE. This CDR3 comprises 15 residues. V lost 2 bases and J lost 1, with 11 bases in between. The CDR3 loop is CASSLSGLGTDTQYF. In nucleotides, the CDR3 is TGTGCCAGCAGCTTATCTGGGCTGGGCACAGATACGCAGTATTTT.

This clone was seen only a few times. This CDR3 reads CASTLTSDSPEQYF. The CDR3 DNA reads TGCGCCAGCACTCTGACCTCGGACAGCCCCGAGCAGTACTTC. This chain links TRBV5-1 with TRBJ2-7; TRBD1 might be the D (6 bases). This CDR3 is 14 amino acids long. Trimming removed 6 bases from V and 6 bases from J, with 19 bases in between. Germline V gene lookup returns CDR1 SGHRS and CDR2 YFSETQ.

This chain joins TRBV7-9 and TRBJ2-7; 8 nucleotides agree with TRBD1. This CDR3 is 15 amino acids long. V lost 5 bases and J lost 0; bases outside the gene matches: 6. The germline V gene has CDR1 SEHNR and CDR2 FQNEAQ (reference sequence). This CDR3 is CASSAGQVLSYEQYF. CDR3 nucleotide sequence: TGTGCCAGCAGCGCGGGACAGGTGCTCTCCTACGAGCAGTACTTC.

V usage is TRBV7-9 and J usage is TRBJ2-1; no firm D call. Germline lookup yields CDR1 SEHNR and CDR2 FQNEAQ (reference sequence). Between the trimmed V and J ends, which lost 5 bases and 9 bases, there was a span of 11 bases. The CDR3 loop spans 12 amino acids. In DNA, the CDR3 is TGTGCCAGCAGCCAAGTAGGCGGTGAGCAGTTCTTC. Its protein product is CASSQVGGEQFF.

The V gene is TRBV7-2, the J gene TRBJ1-2; no firm D call. Germline assignment: CDR1 SGHTA and CDR2 FQGNSA. The CDR3 has 12 residues. Trimming took 1 base from V and 7 from J, leaving 7 bases between them. As DNA, the CDR3 is TGTGCCAGCAGCTTAGTTTTAAGTGGCTACACCTTC. Amino acids: CASSLVLSGYTF.

The V and J genes are TRBV7-9 and TRBJ2-7; 7 positions agree with TRBD1. The CDR3 extends over 17 amino acids. The germline V gene encodes CDR1 SEHNR and CDR2 FQNEAQ (reference sequence). V was clipped by 5 bases and J by 2 bases; unmatched bases: 15. The CDR3 loop reads CASSGETYRGTTYEQYF. CDR3 coding DNA: TGTGCCAGCAGCGGCGAAACGTACAGGGGAACTACCTACGAGCAGTACTTC.

This chain uses TRBV7-9 with TRBJ2-6; 7 positions match TRBD2. The V segment lost 2 bases and the J segment 0 bases; nucleotides outside the gene matches: 7. The CDR3 runs to 18 residues. The germline gives CDR1 SEHNR, CDR2 FQNEAQ (reference sequence). The CDR3 is CASSLWVAGRSGANVLTF. The CDR3 nucleotides read TGTGCCAGCAGCTTATGGGTAGCGGGCCGCTCTGGGGCCAACGTCCTGACTTTC.

The V gene is TRBV11-2, the J gene TRBJ1-1; 8 nucleotides agree with TRBD1. The CDR3 loop spans 14 amino acids. After removal of 8 bases from V and 5 bases from J, the junction contained 10 bases not matched to a gene. CDR1 is SGHAT and CDR2 is FQNNGV in the germline V gene. The CDR3 spells CASAADRGLTEAFF. CDR3 in DNA: TGTGCCAGCGCCGCCGACAGGGGTTTGACTGAAGCTTTCTTT.

J is TRBJ1-1 and V is TRBV5-1, with 8 bases matching TRBD1. V was clipped by 4 bases and J by 4 bases; unmatched bases: 9. The germline CDR1 and CDR2 sequences are SGHRS and YFSETQ. CDR3 length equals 15 residues. This CDR3 is CASSRAGQGITEAFF. The DNA for the CDR3 is TGCGCCAGCAGCCGCGCCGGACAGGGAATCACTGAAGCTTTCTTT. Complete variable domain (other parts from reference TRBV5-1 and TRBJ1-1): KAGVTQTPRYLIKTRGQQVTLSCSPISGHRSVSWYQQTPGQGLQFLFEYFSETQRNKGNFPGRFSGRQFSNSRSEMNVSTLELGDSALYLCASSRAGQGITEAFFGQGTRLTVV.

V is TRBV7-8 and J is TRBJ2-7; TRBD1 matches at 9 bases. Germline CDR1 is SGHVS and CDR2 is FQNEAQ. V trimming: 5 bases; J trimming: 3 bases; junction bases outside the gene matches: 8. This CDR3 comprises 15 residues. CDR3 sequence: CASSGTGSDRYEQYF. The CDR3 DNA reads TGTGCCAGCAGCGGGACAGGGTCCGACCGCTACGAGCAGTACTTC. Full variable domain (outside the CDR3, taken from reference TRBV7-8 and TRBJ2-7): GAGVSQSPRYKVAKRGQDVALRCDPISGHVSLFWYQQALGQGPEFLTYFQNEAQLDKSGLPSDRFFAERPEGSVSTLKIQRTQQEDSAVYLCASSGTGSDRYEQYFGPGTRLTVT.

V gene TRBV19 combines with J gene TRBJ2-1, with 10 positions matching TRBD2. Germline V gene lookup returns CDR1 LNHDA and CDR2 SQIVND (reference sequence). V gave up 3 bases and J gave up 4 bases; unmatched junction bases: 6. The CDR3 runs 16 residues. The CDR3 DNA sequence: TGTGCCAGTAGTATCCTAGCGGGAGAAGGGTACAATGAGCAGTTCTTC. Translated, it gives CASSILAGEGYNEQFF.

The genes are TRBV5-1 and TRBJ1-1; 10 nucleotides align to TRBD1. The CDR3 length is 14 residues. Germline loops: CDR1 SGHRS, CDR2 YFSETQ. V trimming: 3 bases; J trimming: 5 bases; junction bases outside the gene matches: 4. The chain's CDR3 is CASSSDRGQTEAFF. In nucleotides, the CDR3 is TGCGCCAGCAGCTCTGACAGGGGGCAAACTGAAGCTTTCTTT.

The chain has TRBV7-9 and TRBJ1-2, with 8 bases fitting TRBD1. The junction had 7 bases not matched to a gene; V was cut back by 4 bases and J by 0 bases. The CDR3 has 16 residues. Looked up from germline, CDR1 is SEHNR and CDR2 is FQNEAQ (reference sequence). The CDR3 reads CASSSWTGRTNYGYTF. CDR3 bases: TGTGCCAGCAGCTCATGGACAGGGAGGACTAACTATGGCTACACCTTC. The variable domain in full, completed from reference TRBV7-9 and TRBJ1-2, reads DTGVSQNPRHKITKRGQNVTFRCDPISEHNRLYWYRQTLGQGPEFLTYFQNEAQLEKSRLLSDRFSAERPKGSFSTLEIQRTEQGDSAMYLCASSSWTGRTNYGYTFGSGTRLTVV.

This chain uses TRBV30 with TRBJ2-2, with 7 bases that match TRBD2. V trimming: 3 bases; J trimming: 5 bases; junction bases outside the gene matches: 6. CDR1 is GTSNPN, CDR2 SVGIG, per germline (reference sequence). This CDR3 spans 14 amino acids. The CDR3 reads CAWRRLAQTGELFF. The CDR3 bases are TGTGCCTGGAGACGACTAGCCCAGACCGGGGAGCTGTTTTTT.

This rearrangement joins TRBV2 to TRBJ2-7, with D tentatively TRBD2 (5 bases). Deletions cut 6 bases from V and 4 bases from J, with 13 bases between. The CDR3 has 13 amino acids. CDR1 SNHLY and CDR2 FYNNEI come from the germline V gene. This chain's CDR3 is CASSRGIFYEQYF. In DNA, the CDR3 is TGTGCCAGCAGCCGGGGTATTTTTTACGAGCAGTACTTC.

This clone has just one count. The chain is built from TRBV19 and TRBJ2-6; 7 bases line up with TRBD1. V was clipped by 10 bases and J by 1 base; unmatched bases: 7. Germline CDR1 is LNHDA and CDR2 is SQIVND (reference sequence). CDR3 length equals 15 residues. The CDR3 sequence: CATRQGWSGANVLTF. Here the CDR3 DNA reads TGTGCCACGCGACAGGGTTGGTCTGGGGCCAACGTCCTGACTTTC.

A remark on this clone: Other nucleotide sequences in the sample specify the same CDR3. This chain joins TRBV19 and TRBJ1-1; the D is unclear. CDR3 size: 13 residues. Germline loops: CDR1 LNHDA, CDR2 SQIVND (reference sequence). Trimming took 4 bases from V and 0 from J, leaving 6 bases between them. The CDR3 region is CASSTQVNTEAFF. DNA for the CDR3: TGTGCCAGTAGTACGCAGGTGAACACTGAAGCTTTCTTT.

This chain connects TRBV6-5 to TRBJ2-7; 11 bases map to TRBD2. J gave up 7 bases and V 5 bases, and 7 bases lay outside the gene matches. Germline V gives CDR1 MNHEY, CDR2 SVGAGI. The CDR3 runs 14 residues. The DNA of the CDR3 is TGTGCCAGCAGTAAACTAGCGGGGGCGGGTGAGCAGTACTTC. This encodes CASSKLAGAGEQYF.

The CDR3 bases are TGTGCCAGCAGTTTACGATATAGCAATCAGCCCCAGCATTTT. Protein sequence: CASSLRYSNQPQHF. The chain has TRBV27 and TRBJ1-5; D gene uncertain. Germline V CDR1 and CDR2: MNHEY, SMNVEV (reference sequence). V lost 2 bases and J 0 bases, leaving 5 bases between the germline ends. The CDR3 length is 14 residues.

V usage is TRBV2 and J usage is TRBJ2-5, with D unclear. The CDR3 has 10 amino acids. The V gene lost 8 bases and the J gene lost 7 bases, with 8 bases spanning the gap. Germline-derived CDR1 and CDR2 are SNHLY and FYNNEI. CDR3 amino acids: CASAVATQYF. In nucleotides, the CDR3 is TGTGCCAGCGCCGTGGCGACCCAGTACTTC.

This clone was recorded once. The chain joins TRBV14 to TRBJ2-1; TRBD2 aligns across 11 bases. From germline, CDR1 is SGHDN and CDR2 FVKESK. The J segment lost 9 bases and the V segment lost 6 bases, leaving 13 bases of the junction unmatched. The CDR3 is 16 residues long. The CDR3, as DNA: TGTGCCAGCAGTTCCTTGTTAGCGGGAGGGCGCAGTGAGCAGTTCTTC. Amino acid sequence: CASSSLLAGGRSEQFF.

The chain employs TRBV28 and TRBJ1-3; D unclear. CDR1 is MDHEN and CDR2 is SYDVKM in the germline V gene. V was clipped by 4 bases and J by 2 bases, with 6 bases between them. The CDR3 runs 13 residues. The CDR3 DNA follows: TGTGCCAGCAGTTGGGTAACTGGAAACACCATATATTTT. Translating gives CASSWVTGNTIYF.

This chain uses TRBV4-2 with TRBJ2-7; weak D call: TRBD1 (6 bases). Trimming stripped 2 bases from V and 2 bases from J, with 16 bases between. In germline, CDR1 is LGHNA, CDR2 YNFKEQ. The CDR3 consists of 16 residues. This chain's CDR3 is CASSQILGTKPYEQYF. CDR3 coding DNA: TGTGCCAGCAGCCAAATTCTCGGGACAAAGCCCTACGAGCAGTACTTC.

The chain couples TRBV7-2 to TRBJ1-5, with a weak D call TRBD1 (5 bases). This CDR3 is built from 14 residues. Germline V gene data show CDR1 as SGHTA and CDR2 as FQGNSA. The germline V and J ends were trimmed by 5 bases and 4 bases, with 12 bases remaining between them. The CDR3 nucleotides are TGTGCCAGCAGCAAACAGGCGGAAAATCAGCCCCAGCATTTT. Its translation is CASSKQAENQPQHF.